What follows is one T cell receptor beta chain and its context. This specimen belongs to a study of blood T cell repertoires in COVID-19. Background on the study: Italy, Spain and the United States were the sources of the convalescent and acute COVID-19 samples.

Trimming pared 6 bases from V and 1 base from J, leaving 10 bases between. The CDR3 is 15 residues long. Germline assignment: CDR1 MNHEY and CDR2 SVGAGI. Original analysis: By means of reference gene primer amplification, nucleated cell counts were estimated. Generated by immunoSEQ multiplex PCR, the TCRdb table keeps only in-frame clones and is missing some. V and J calls and clone size follow that table, whereas D and trimming were derived from the DNA. The sample contains 200,000 to 250,000 clones, around 85% of which appear only once. The sample comprised peripheral blood. V gene TRBV6-5 combines with J gene TRBJ2-6; D is unclear. The receptor was derived from a woman in her fifties or sixties with acute or convalescent COVID-19. DNA for the CDR3: TGTGCCAGCAGCCCCGAGGATTCTGGGGCCAACGTCCTGACTTTC. Its protein is CASSPEDSGANVLTF.